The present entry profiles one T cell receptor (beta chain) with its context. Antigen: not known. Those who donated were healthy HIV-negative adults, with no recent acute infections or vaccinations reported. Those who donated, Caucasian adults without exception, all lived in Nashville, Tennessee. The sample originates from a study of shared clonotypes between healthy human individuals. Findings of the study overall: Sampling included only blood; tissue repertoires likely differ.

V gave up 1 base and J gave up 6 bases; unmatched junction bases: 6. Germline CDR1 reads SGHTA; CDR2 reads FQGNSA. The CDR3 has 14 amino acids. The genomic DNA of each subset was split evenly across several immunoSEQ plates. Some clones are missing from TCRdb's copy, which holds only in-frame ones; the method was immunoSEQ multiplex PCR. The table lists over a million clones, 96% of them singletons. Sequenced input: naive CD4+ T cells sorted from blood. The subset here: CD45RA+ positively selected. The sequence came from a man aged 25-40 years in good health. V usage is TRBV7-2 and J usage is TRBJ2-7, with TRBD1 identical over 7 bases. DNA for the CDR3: TGTGCCAGCAGCTTAGTGCCGACAGGGAGCGAGCAGTACTTC. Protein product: CASSLVPTGSEQYF.